The 26 T cell receptor beta chains below all came from one sample that was sequenced in a study of T cells in Graves' hyperthyroidism and ophthalmopathy. Amplification of TCR beta CDR3 regions used RNA as the template. First-round RT-PCR targeting the TCR CDR3 was performed with the HTBI primer set. TCRdb re-called the multiplex PCR reads through MiXCR, storing one row per CDR3 protein. The sample lists roughly 500,000 distinct CDR3 sequences, roughly 13% occurring once. The specimen sequenced was blood. The receptors originated from a woman aged 25 to 39 with Graves' hyperthyroidism that later progressed to Graves' ophthalmopathy.

This clonotype was recorded once. The chain recombines TRBV27 with TRBJ2-2; D is uncertain. Germline CDR1 and CDR2: MNHEY and SMNVEV (reference sequence). The CDR3 totals 11 residues. Trimming pared 6 bases from V and 11 bases from J, leaving 10 bases between. Here the CDR3 reads CASRVGFELFF. Written as DNA, the CDR3 is TGTGCCAGCAGGGTAGGCTTCGAGCTGTTTTTT.

This clonotype was counted many times. The chain links TRBV7-3 to TRBJ2-5; D possibly corresponds to TRBD2 (5 bases). The CDR3 is 15 residues long. Germline V gene data show CDR1 as SGHTA and CDR2 as FQGTGA. With 2 bases removed from V and 1 base from J, the gap between germline ends came to 11 bases. The CDR3 loop reads CASSLDAGPQETQYF. The CDR3 coding sequence is TGTGCCAGCAGCTTAGATGCGGGCCCCCAAGAGACCCAGTACTTC.

This clonotype was detected many times. The V call is TRBV28, the J call TRBJ2-7, with D unresolved. The CDR3 is 15 residues long. V lost 6 bases and J lost 3, with 18 bases in between. Germline assignment: CDR1 MDHEN and CDR2 SYDVKM. The CDR3 DNA reads TGTGCCAGCAGGCCTAACGGGCCCACTGTCTACGAGCAGTACTTC. Its translation: CASRPNGPTVYEQYF.

Many counts were recorded for this clonotype. J is TRBJ1-1 and V is TRBV18; TRBD1 is a possible D gene (5 bases). The germline CDR1 and CDR2 sequences are KGHSH and LQKENI. V was pared by 3 bases and J by 4 bases, with 12 bases between. The CDR3 sequence is 14 residues long. CDR3 nucleotides: TGTGCCAGCTCACCTAGGGGCTTGGGCACTGAAGCTTTCTTT. Translation: CASSPRGLGTEAFF.

V gene TRBV19 combines with J gene TRBJ1-3, with unresolved D. V was clipped by 9 bases and J by 4 bases, with 13 bases between them. In germline, CDR1 is LNHDA, CDR2 SQIVND (reference sequence). CDR3 length equals 13 residues. CDR3 amino acids: CASTQSGGNTIYF. The CDR3 nucleotides are TGTGCCAGCACTCAGTCCGGGGGAAACACCATATATTTT.

This clonotype was observed many times. The J gene is TRBJ1-1, the V gene TRBV2; TRBD1 matches 8 bases. Looked up from germline, CDR1 is SNHLY and CDR2 is FYNNEI. After removal of 4 bases from V and 13 bases from J, the junction contained 8 bases not matched to a gene. The CDR3 is 12 residues long. This chain's CDR3 is CASSAGTGRGFF. The CDR3 DNA is TGTGCCAGCAGTGCGGGGACAGGCAGGGGTTTCTTT.

This clonotype has at least ten counts. This rearrangement joins TRBV27 to TRBJ2-7, with TRBD2 matching 10 bases. The CDR3 is 15 amino acids. Looked up from germline, CDR1 is MNHEY and CDR2 is SMNVEV (reference sequence). Losses at the gene ends were 8 bases for V and 4 bases for J; bases not matched to a gene: 11. The CDR3 region has the DNA TGTGCCAGCGCCGGACTAGCGGCCGCATGGTACGAGCAGTACTTC. It is translated as CASAGLAAAWYEQYF.

This clonotype was counted many times. This chain joins TRBV27 and TRBJ2-1, with D perhaps TRBD1 or TRBD2 (5 bases each). The CDR3 spans 13 residues. V was pared by 6 bases and J by 5 bases, with 11 bases between. CDR1 is MNHEY, CDR2 SMNVEV, per germline (reference sequence). This CDR3 reads CASSPGANNEQFF. The CDR3 coding sequence is TGTGCCAGCAGCCCCGGGGCGAACAATGAGCAGTTCTTC.

This clonotype occurred many times. The chain couples TRBV27 to TRBJ1-1; D gene unclear. This CDR3 is built from 15 residues. The germline V and J ends were trimmed by 1 base and 0 bases, with 9 bases remaining between them. From germline, CDR1 is MNHEY and CDR2 SMNVEV (reference sequence). CDR3 coding DNA: TGTGCCAGCAGTTTATATACGGGTGTGAACACTGAAGCTTTCTTT. Protein product: CASSLYTGVNTEAFF.

This clonotype was counted a few times. The chain recombines TRBV6-1 with TRBJ2-1, with 11 bases aligning to TRBD1. The CDR3 has 16 amino acids. From germline, CDR1 is MNHNS and CDR2 SASEGT. Trimming took 3 bases from V and 9 from J; bases not matched to a gene: 10. The CDR3 coding sequence is TGTGCCAGCAGTGATGCCGGGACAGGGGGGAAAAGTGAGCAGTTCTTC. It is translated as CASSDAGTGGKSEQFF.

Many counts were recorded for this clonotype. This chain uses TRBV7-2 with TRBJ2-5; D possibly uses TRBD1 or TRBD2 (5 bases each). The germline gives CDR1 SGHTA, CDR2 FQGNSA. There are 15 residues in the CDR3. Deletions cut 1 base from V and 5 bases from J, with 14 bases between. The CDR3 region is CASSLGGVDTETQYF. For the CDR3, the DNA is TGTGCCAGCAGCTTAGGAGGGGTCGACACGGAGACCCAGTACTTC.

Concerning this clonotype: Germline is not matched at one junction end, which may reflect a read error. The chain recombines TRBV7-2 with TRBJ2-1; TRBD2 aligns across 10 bases. Germline V CDR1 and CDR2: SGHTA, FQGNSA. CDR3 length: 17 residues. This CDR3 is CASSRTSGMASYNEQLF. The DNA of the CDR3 is TGTGCCAGCAGCCGTACTAGCGGGATGGCCTCCTACAATGAGCAGCTCTTC. Filled out from reference TRBV7-2 and TRBJ2-1, the complete variable domain reads GAGVSQSPSNKVTEKGKDVELRCDPISGHTALYWYRQSLGQGLEFLIYFQGNSAPDKSGLPSDRFSAERTGGSVSTLTIQRTQQEDSAVYLCASSRTSGMASYNEQLFGPGTRLTVL.

This clonotype was detected a few times. The J gene is TRBJ2-7, the V gene TRBV6-5; no reliable D call. Germline CDR1 and CDR2: MNHEY and SVGAGI. V was clipped by 2 bases and J by 0 bases, with 5 bases between them. The CDR3 length is 13 residues. CDR3 DNA sequence: TGTGCCAGCAGTTACCAGAGCTCCTACGAGCAGTACTTC. Translating gives CASSYQSSYEQYF.

This sequence joins TRBV5-1 and TRBJ1-1; weak D call: TRBD1 (5 bases). CDR1 is SGHRS, CDR2 YFSETQ, per germline. The CDR3 consists of 15 residues. The germline V and J ends were trimmed by 4 bases and 10 bases, with 23 bases remaining between them. The CDR3 here is CASSQSSGSGGAAFF. The DNA for the CDR3 is TGCGCCAGCAGCCAGTCCTCTGGCTCGGGAGGGGCAGCTTTCTTT.

The sample holds a few counts of this clonotype. The chain employs TRBV20-1 and TRBJ2-4; D not certain. V was trimmed by 6 bases and J by 0 bases, leaving 12 bases between them. In germline, CDR1 is DFQATT, CDR2 SNEGSKA (reference sequence). This CDR3 contains 14 residues. CDR3 protein: CSAVVDLAKNIQYF. The CDR3 region has the DNA TGCAGTGCCGTAGTAGATCTAGCCAAAAACATTCAGTACTTC.

V and J are TRBV7-9 and TRBJ1-5, with D hard to call. The CDR3 is 17 amino acids. V lost 5 bases, J lost 3 bases, and 20 bases lay in between. Germline assignment: CDR1 SEHNR and CDR2 FQNEAQ (reference sequence). The DNA for the CDR3 is TGTGCCAGCAGCGATTCCATGCGGGGTTATGACAATCAGCCCCAGCATTTT. Protein sequence: CASSDSMRGYDNQPQHF.

A note on this clonotype: Possible read error: a much larger clone is one base away. The V gene is TRBV7-9, the J gene TRBJ1-4; a possible D gene is TRBD1 (5 bases). The CDR3 is made up of 16 amino acids. Per germline, CDR1 SEHNR and CDR2 FQNEAQ (reference sequence). The CDR3 coding sequence is TGTGCCAGCAGCTTAGGACAGAAGAACACTAATGAAATACTGTTTTTT. This gives the protein CASSLGQKNTNEILFF.

This clonotype was recorded at least ten times. The chain carries TRBV12-3 or TRBV12-4 and TRBJ1-2; 8 nucleotides agree with TRBD1. This CDR3 comprises 16 residues. V trimming: 4 bases; J trimming: 8 bases; junction bases outside the gene matches: 15. CDR3 nucleotides: TGTGCCAGCAGTTCCGCCGGGACAGGTGTTATGTTAGGCTACACCTTC. Its protein product is CASSSAGTGVMLGYTF.

This clonotype has ten or more counts. V gene TRBV11-3 combines with J gene TRBJ1-1; no firm D call. CDR1 is SGHNT and CDR2 is YENEEA in the germline V gene. The V and J ends lost 3 bases and 5 bases respectively, with 19 bases between them. The CDR3 runs 16 residues. CDR3 in DNA: TGTGCCAGCAGCTTTCGGACCGGTCCCCTCGGGACTGAAGCTTTCTTT. This codes for CASSFRTGPLGTEAFF.

The chain combines TRBV7-2 with TRBJ1-1; the D is unclear. CDR3 length: 15 residues. In germline, CDR1 is SGHTA, CDR2 FQGNSA. Trimming removed 1 base from V and 5 bases from J, with 14 bases in between. CDR3 amino acids: CASSLDGVSETEAFF. The CDR3 nucleotides are TGTGCCAGCAGCTTAGATGGAGTGTCGGAAACTGAAGCTTTCTTT.

This clonotype has ten or more counts. The chain uses TRBV5-1 and TRBJ2-7; 11 bases align to TRBD1. Germline assignment: CDR1 SGHRS and CDR2 YFSETQ. CDR3 length: 14 residues. Losses at the gene ends were 7 bases for V and 2 bases for J; bases not matched to a gene: 5. The CDR3 coding sequence is TGCGCCAGCGGACCGGGACAGGGGGCCTACGAGCAGTACTTC. It encodes CASGPGQGAYEQYF.

At least ten counts were recorded for this clonotype. The chain combines TRBV2 with TRBJ2-1; 8 bases map to TRBD2. CDR1 and CDR2 (germline): SNHLY, FYNNEI. J gave up 1 base and V 6 bases, and 14 bases lay outside the gene matches. This CDR3 has 18 residues. The CDR3 DNA sequence: TGTGCCAGCAGGAGGGGGGGTGCGGGAGGCCCATCCTACAATGAGCAGTTCTTC. Protein product: CASRRGGAGGPSYNEQFF.

With regard to this clonotype: It may be a read error: a sequence one base away is much more abundant. V gene TRBV11-3 combines with J gene TRBJ2-3, with D unclear. Trimming took off 5 bases at V and 4 bases at J, with 13 bases between the two ends. The germline V gene encodes CDR1 SGHNT and CDR2 YENEEA. The CDR3 extends over 14 amino acids. The CDR3 loop reads CASSTHWSSDTQYF. As DNA, the CDR3 is TGTGCCAGCAGCACGCACTGGAGCTCAGATACGCAGTATTTT.

The table lists this clonotype with many counts. The J gene is TRBJ2-1, the V gene TRBV28; D is undetermined. CDR3 length: 17 residues. Germline V lookup: CDR1 MDHEN, CDR2 SYDVKM. The V end was cut by 5 bases, the J end by 0 bases, with 17 bases between. The DNA of the CDR3 is TGTGCCAGCAGTACCGCCATGAACGCGAGCTCCTACAATGAGCAGTTCTTC. The encoded protein is CASSTAMNASSYNEQFF. The full variable domain, in which reference TRBV28 and TRBJ2-1 provide the parts outside the CDR3, is DVKVTQSSRYLVKRTGEKVFLECVQDMDHENMFWYRQDPGLGLRLIYFSYDVKMKEKGDIPEGYSVSREKKERFSLILESASTNQTSMYLCASSTAMNASSYNEQFFGPGTRLTVL.

This clonotype showed up many times. V is TRBV10-3 and J is TRBJ2-3, with unresolved D. Germline-derived CDR1 and CDR2 are ENHRY and SYGVKD. Trimming stripped 5 bases from V and 6 bases from J, with 12 bases between. The CDR3 is 13 amino acids. The CDR3 loop is CAISFSPSDTQYF. The CDR3 nucleotides are TGTGCCATCAGTTTCAGTCCGTCCGATACGCAGTATTTT.

The V gene is TRBV7-2, the J gene TRBJ2-2, with 7 bases lining up with TRBD2. Germline-derived CDR1 and CDR2 are SGHTA and FQGNSA. The CDR3 runs 16 residues. V gave up 4 bases and J gave up 4 bases; unmatched junction bases: 9. CDR3 DNA: TGTGCCAGCAGCTCACCACTAGCGTTGGGCACCGGGGAGCTGTTTTTT. This translates into CASSSPLALGTGELFF.